These T cell receptor beta chains were read from a single sample in a study of cytomegalovirus exposure and HLA in healthy donors. Clones were sequenced by immunoSEQ multiplex PCR, and TCRdb holds only the in-frame ones, with some missing. Of over 150,000 clones in the sample, 70% to 80% were seen once. The sequenced sample was PBMCs. The receptor source for this set is a woman in her twenties or thirties in good health and CMV-seropositive. Both conserved end residues are part of each CDR3. D genes are given only for firm matches. Where a row states a size, it is once, few, many or the class of an expanded clone; other rows omit it.

>-|TRBJ2-1|TRBV27|TRBD2
TGTGCCAGCAGAGCCGGGACTAGCGGGTACTACAATGAGCAGTTCTTC
CASRAGTSGYYNEQFF
>-|TRBJ2-1|TRBV27|TRBD2
TGTGCCAGCAGTTTTAGTGGGAGTAGCGGGAGGGGGCTCTACAATGAGCAGTTCTTC
CASSFSGSSGRGLYNEQFF
>few|TRBJ1-1|TRBV6-6|TRBD1
TGTGCCAGCAGGCCGGGACAGGGAAACACTGAAGCTTTCTTT
CASRPGQGNTEAFF
>-|TRBJ2-5|TRBV6-5|TRBD1
TGTGCCAGCAGCCCAACAGGGGGCAAGGAGACCCAGTACTTC
CASSPTGGKETQYF
>-|TRBJ2-3|TRBV2|TRBD2
TGTGCCAGCAGCCGAGCGGGACGCACAGATACGCAGTATTTT
CASSRAGRTDTQYF
>-|TRBJ2-4|TRBV5-1|TRBD1
TGCGCCAGCAGCCTGAACATACAGGGGGCGGACATTCAGTACTTC
CASSLNIQGADIQYF
>-|TRBJ2-4|TRBV13|-
TGTGCCAGCACCCTTGGGCCGCAACGCATTCAGTACTTC
CASTLGPQRIQYF
>-|TRBJ2-3|TRBV19|-
TGTGCCAGTAGTTCGAGGCGTGGGAGGTTCACAGATACGCAGTATTTT
CASSSRRGRFTDTQYF
>few|TRBJ2-1|TRBV5-1|TRBD2
TGCGCCAGCAGCTTGGAACTAGCGGACAATGAGCAGTTCTTC
CASSLELADNEQFF
>-|TRBJ2-1|TRBV11-3|-
TGTGCCAGCAGCTTAAATCTTTATGCCGCCAAGCATGAGCAGTTCTTC
CASSLNLYAAKHEQFF
>once|TRBJ2-1|TRBV18|-
TGTGCCAGCTCACCAGTAGAGTACAATGAGCAGTTCTTC
CASSPVEYNEQFF
>-|TRBJ2-7|TRBV5-4|TRBD2
TGTGCCAGCAGCTCCCCTAGCGGGAGTAATCACGAGCAGTACTTC
CASSSPSGSNHEQYF
>-|TRBJ2-2|TRBV27|-
TGTGCCAGCAGTTGGTATGGGGAGACCGGGGAGCTGTTTTTT
CASSWYGETGELFF
>-|TRBJ2-7|TRBV28|-
TGTGCCAGCAGTTTTCCGGGGGAGTCCACCTACGAGCAGTACTTC
CASSFPGESTYEQYF
>-|TRBJ1-2|TRBV6-5|TRBD1
TGTGCCACCCGACAGGGGGGTAACTATGGCTACACCTTC
CATRQGGNYGYTF
>-|TRBJ2-6|TRBV6-5|TRBD1
TGTGCCAGCAGTTGGGGGACAGGCTCTGGGGCCAACGTCCTGACTTTC
CASSWGTGSGANVLTF
>few|TRBJ2-7|TRBV6-5|-
TGTGCCACCAGGACAGTGGGATACGAGCAGTACTTC
CATRTVGYEQYF
>-|TRBJ2-1|TRBV20-1|-
TGCAGTGCTTCCAAGAGGGATGAGCAGTTCTTC
CSASKRDEQFF
>-|TRBJ1-5|TRBV4-1|-
TGCGCCAGCAGCCATGCCGGTACAGGCAATCAGCCCCAGCATTTT
CASSHAGTGNQPQHF
>-|TRBJ2-5|TRBV4-1|-
TGCGCCAGCAGCCAAATCGTCCAAGAGACCCAGTACTTC
CASSQIVQETQYF
>-|TRBJ2-7|TRBV15|TRBD2
TGTGCCACCAGCAGAGATGTGGCTAGCGGGGGAACAAACTTC
CATSRDVASGGTNF
>-|TRBJ1-1|TRBV9|-
TGTGCCAGCAGCGTAGGGTTCGGTACTGAAGCTTTCTTT
CASSVGFGTEAFF
>once|TRBJ1-1|TRBV7-9|-
TGTGCCAGCAGCTTAGGGACAGCCACTGAAGCTTTCTTT
CASSLGTATEAFF
>-|TRBJ2-7|TRBV7-9|TRBD1
TGTGCCAGCAGCGGATCGGGACAGGGGGCCTTCGAGCAGTACTTC
CASSGSGQGAFEQYF
>-|TRBJ2-7|TRBV13|-
TGTGCCAGCAGCTCGGTCGAGGGCCCCAACTACGAGCAGTACTTC
CASSSVEGPNYEQYF
>-|TRBJ1-2|TRBV27|TRBD1
TGTACCAGCAGTTTGAAGGACAGGGGGCACTATGGCTACACCTTC
CTSSLKDRGHYGYTF
>-|TRBJ2-2|TRBV25-1|-
TGTGCCAGCAGTGACCACACAACTAGCACCGGGGAGCTGTTTTTT
CASSDHTTSTGELFF
>-|TRBJ1-3|TRBV6-6|-
TGTGCCAGCAGTTACATCGCTAGCTCTGGAAACACCATATATTTT
CASSYIASSGNTIYF
>-|TRBJ1-1|TRBV5-1|TRBD1
TGCGCCAGCAGCCTCGACAGGGCGGGGACTGAAGCTTTCTTT
CASSLDRAGTEAFF
>-|TRBJ2-1|TRBV28|TRBD2
TGTGCCAGCAGTACCCGGACTAGCGGGACGGGTAATGAGCAGTTCTTC
CASSTRTSGTGNEQFF
>few|TRBJ1-1|TRBV30|TRBD1
TGTGCCTGGAGTGTCCAGGGGGTAGGCGCCTTGAACACTGAAGCTTTCTTT
CAWSVQGVGALNTEAFF
>-|TRBJ1-1|TRBV27|TRBD1
TGTGCCAGCAGAACAGGGGTGACTGAAGCTTTCTTT
CASRTGVTEAFF
>-|TRBJ1-4|TRBV7-2|TRBD1
TGTGCCAGCAGCTTATTAGATGTACAGGGGCGCCCCAATGAAAAACTGTTTTTT
CASSLLDVQGRPNEKLFF
>-|TRBJ2-1|TRBV19|-
TGTGCAAGTAACGGGGGATACTCCTACAATGAGCAGTTCTTC
CASNGGYSYNEQFF
>-|TRBJ2-5|TRBV7-9|TRBD1
TGTGCCAGCAGCGTGGACAGGGGGCAAGAGACCCAGTACTTC
CASSVDRGQETQYF
>few|TRBJ2-1|TRBV30|TRBD1
TGTGCCTGGAGTGCCGGGACAGACAATGAGCAGTTCTTC
CAWSAGTDNEQFF
>-|TRBJ2-3|TRBV7-2|TRBD1
TGTGCCAGCAGCTTAGACAGGGGGAGCACAGATACGCAGTATTTT
CASSLDRGSTDTQYF
>few|TRBJ2-3|TRBV7-3|TRBD2
TGTGCCAGCAGTGTGACTAGCGGGGGCACAGATACGCAGTATTTT
CASSVTSGGTDTQYF
>once|TRBJ1-5|TRBV6-5|TRBD1
TGTGCCAGCAGTTCGGACAGGGGAGGCGGCAATCAGCCCCAGCATTTT
CASSSDRGGGNQPQHF
>-|TRBJ2-7|TRBV9|TRBD2
TGTGCCAGCAGCGCCGGGCGGGAGTACTACGAGCAGTACTTC
CASSAGREYYEQYF
>-|TRBJ1-2|TRBV5-4|-
TGTGCCAGCAGCTTGGTGGGCAGGGGCGGCTACACCTTC
CASSLVGRGGYTF
>-|TRBJ2-7|TRBV2|-
TGTGCCAGCAGTGAAAGACCCAGCGGGGAGCAGTACTTC
CASSERPSGEQYF
>-|TRBJ1-2|TRBV11-2|TRBD1
TGTGCCAGCAGCCTCTCCGGGACAGTCTATGGCTACACCTTC
CASSLSGTVYGYTF
>-|TRBJ2-5|TRBV5-1|TRBD1
TGCGCCAGCAGCTGGGGACAGGCAGGGCAAGAGACCCAGTACTTC
CASSWGQAGQETQYF
>-|TRBJ2-7|TRBV6-6|TRBD1
TGTGCCAGCAGTTCGGACAGGGAAGCGGCGCAGTACTTC
CASSSDREAAQYF
>few|TRBJ2-3|TRBV5-1|TRBD1
TGCGCCAGCAGCTTCCAAGGGACAGGGCTTTCAGATACGCAGTATTTT
CASSFQGTGLSDTQYF
>-|TRBJ1-1|TRBV19|-
TGTGCCAGTAGTACGCAGGGGTCGACTGAAGCTTTCTTT
CASSTQGSTEAFF